This section outlines one TCR beta chain sequence together with its context. Its antigen is unknown. The data derive from a study of CD8+ T cells in alopecia areata. Isolated RNA was reverse transcribed into cDNA used as the sequencing template. Sequencing was performed with immunoSEQ multiplex PCR; in TCRdb, only in-frame clones are kept and a portion is missing. The sample contains roughly 140,000 clones, about 53% of which appear only once. The CDR3 extends over 13 amino acids. Deletions cut 0 bases from V and 9 bases from J, with 11 bases between. Germline values: CDR1 LGHNA, CDR2 YSLEER. Points from the study as a whole: Scalp repertoires also include resident alphabeta T cells from normal skin. Researchers report lesional scalp, most notably alopecia totalis/universalis, outstripped normal scalp in clonality.

Investigators sorted PBMCs to obtain both CD4+ and CD8+ T cells. The specimen comprised CD8+ T cells sorted from blood, sampled at week 0. The chain carries TRBV4-3 and TRBJ1-2, with a weak D call TRBD1 (5 bases). The TCR sequence derives from a human donor with alopecia areata. CDR3 coding DNA: TGCGCCAGCAGCCAAGACGGGGGGTTGAGCTACACCTTC. Amino acid sequence: CASSQDGGLSYTF.